The 30 T cell receptor beta chains below all came from one sample that was sequenced in a study of cytomegalovirus exposure and HLA in healthy donors. Assay used: immunoSEQ multiplex PCR; TCRdb lists only in-frame clones, some missing. Of under 400,000 clones listed, roughly 90% are singletons. Sample: PBMCs. The receptors were gathered from a woman between 18 and 30 years old in good health and CMV-seronegative.

This chain joins TRBV7-2 and TRBJ2-7, with 9 bases aligning to TRBD2. V shed 5 bases and J 2 bases; nucleotides not matched to a gene: 7. CDR3 size: 15 residues. Per germline, CDR1 SGHTA and CDR2 FQGNSA. DNA for the CDR3: TGTGCCAGCAGCCCGAGGACTAGCGTTCCCTACGAGCAGTACTTC. Its protein is CASSPRTSVPYEQYF.

The rearrangement joins TRBV6-1 to TRBJ1-4; TRBD1 matches at 7 bases. CDR1 is MNHNS, CDR2 SASEGT, per germline. This CDR3 region has 15 residues. V lost 6 bases to trimming and J lost 3 bases; unmatched junction nucleotides: 7. The CDR3 region is CASRREDRPNEKLFF. The CDR3 nucleotides read TGTGCCAGCAGGAGGGAGGACAGGCCTAATGAAAAACTGTTTTTT.

The rearrangement joins TRBV6-5 to TRBJ2-3; TRBD2 matches 7 bases. V was clipped by 4 bases and J by 2 bases; unmatched bases: 3. The CDR3 is 14 amino acids. Germline CDR1 MNHEY, CDR2 SVGAGI. The CDR3 bases are TGTGCCAGCAGTTGGACTAGTACCACAGATACGCAGTATTTT. This gives the protein CASSWTSTTDTQYF.

The V and J genes are TRBV2 and TRBJ2-1; D is unclear. V was pared by 11 bases and J by 9 bases, with 14 bases between. This CDR3 region has 11 residues. Germline-derived CDR1 and CDR2 are SNHLY and FYNNEI. The CDR3 DNA reads TGTGCCGTAGATCCTACGGGTGAGCAGTTCTTC. As protein: CAVDPTGEQFF.

This clone has just one count. This chain connects TRBV7-2 to TRBJ2-1; TRBD2 might be the D (6 bases). Germline CDR1 is SGHTA and CDR2 is FQGNSA. The CDR3 runs to 15 residues. V lost 3 bases and J lost 8, with 17 bases in between. The CDR3 region has the DNA TGTGCCAGCAGCTTTATACCTAGCGATAGGGATGAGCAGTTCTTC. As protein: CASSFIPSDRDEQFF.

This clone was seen just once. This rearrangement joins TRBV5-1 to TRBJ1-1; D gene ambiguous. The CDR3 sequence is 16 residues long. The V gene lost 4 bases and the J gene lost 0 bases, with 16 bases spanning the gap. The germline gives CDR1 SGHRS, CDR2 YFSETQ. Written as DNA, the CDR3 is TGCGCCAGCAGCGAATTGGACTCAACTATGAACACTGAAGCTTTCTTT. It specifies CASSELDSTMNTEAFF.

This chain links TRBV21-1 with TRBJ2-2; the table calls TRBD1, which could not be checked here. TRBV21-1 is given as a pseudogene. The CDR3 totals 18 residues. The CDR3: CASSVRTNRGQDTGELFF. The CDR3 DNA is TGTGCCAGCAGCGTTCGAACAAACAGGGGGCAGGACACCGGGGAGCTGTTTTTT.

This chain connects TRBV9 to TRBJ1-3, with D possibly being TRBD1 (5 bases). Germline CDR1 and CDR2: SGDLS and YYNGEE. CDR3 length: 13 amino acids. V was clipped by 4 bases and J by 4 bases, with 9 bases between them. CDR3 sequence (DNA): TGTGCCAGCAGCTCAGGGTTCGGAAACACCATATATTTT. Translated, it gives CASSSGFGNTIYF.

The chain recombines TRBV7-6 with TRBJ2-3, with D perhaps TRBD2 (5 bases). The ends were cut back, 0 bases at V and 1 base at J, with 8 bases in the middle. CDR1 and CDR2 from the germline V gene are SGHVS and FNYEAQ. The CDR3 runs to 15 residues. The CDR3 bases are TGTGCCAGCAGCTTAGCGGGAGTAGGCACAGATACGCAGTATTTT. Its translation: CASSLAGVGTDTQYF.

The sample holds one count of this clone. This chain links TRBV7-2 with TRBJ2-1; 7 bases agree with TRBD1. Germline V gene data show CDR1 as SGHTA and CDR2 as FQGNSA. The J segment lost 1 base and the V segment lost 4 bases, leaving 1 base of the junction unmatched. The CDR3 length is 14 residues. The CDR3 sequence is CASSSRGSYNEQFF. CDR3 nucleotide sequence: TGTGCCAGCAGCTCCAGGGGGTCCTACAATGAGCAGTTCTTC.

The rearrangement joins TRBV19 to TRBJ2-3, with 8 bases aligning to TRBD2. CDR1 and CDR2 (germline): LNHDA, SQIVND (reference sequence). J lost 2 bases, V lost 3 bases, and 4 bases had no gene match. The CDR3 is 15 amino acids. The CDR3: CASSMGLVNTDTQYF. The CDR3 nucleotides read TGTGCCAGTAGTATGGGACTAGTGAACACAGATACGCAGTATTTT.

This chain joins TRBV9 and TRBJ2-5, with a possible D match to TRBD1 (5 bases). The ends were cut back, 0 bases at V and 3 bases at J, with 9 bases in the middle. Looked up from germline, CDR1 is SGDLS and CDR2 is YYNGEE. This CDR3 has 14 amino acids. CDR3 region: CASSVAPREETQYF. The CDR3 DNA sequence: TGTGCCAGCAGCGTAGCTCCCAGGGAAGAGACCCAGTACTTC.

This clone was counted a single time. J is TRBJ2-4 and V is TRBV28; the D gene is possibly TRBD2 (5 bases). The CDR3 contains 15 residues. V lost 4 bases, J lost 1 base, and 11 bases lay in between. CDR1 is MDHEN, CDR2 SYDVKM, per germline. CDR3 bases: TGTGCCAGCAGTTCCGGTGGGAGTGCCAAAAACATTCAGTACTTC. Translation: CASSSGGSAKNIQYF.

This chain links TRBV28 with TRBJ1-2, with a weak D call TRBD1 (5 bases). Per germline, CDR1 MDHEN and CDR2 SYDVKM. The V gene lost 8 bases and the J gene lost 4 bases, with 11 bases spanning the gap. The CDR3 runs to 12 residues. CDR3 sequence (DNA): TGTGCCAGCGCGCGGGGGGTCTATGGCTACACCTTC. Amino acid sequence: CASARGVYGYTF.

The chain recombines TRBV18 with TRBJ2-3, with TRBD2 identical over 7 bases. Germline CDR1 reads KGHSH; CDR2 reads LQKENI. CDR3 length equals 16 residues. Unmatched junction bases numbered 13, after V lost 6 bases and J lost 4 bases. CDR3 region: CASSLRASGTSDTQYF. The CDR3 coding sequence is TGTGCCAGCTCGCTGAGAGCCAGCGGGACCTCAGATACGCAGTATTTT. Together with reference TRBV18 and TRBJ2-3, the CDR3 gives the full variable domain: NAGVMQNPRHLVRRRGQEARLRCSPMKGHSHVYWYRQLPEEGLKFMVYLQKENIIDESGMPKERFSAEFPKEGPSILRIQQVVRGDSAAYFCASSLRASGTSDTQYFGPGTRLTVL.

The chain recombines TRBV4-1 with TRBJ2-1; the D is unclear. This CDR3 has 12 residues. V lost 0 bases to trimming and J lost 8 bases, with 5 bases between them. The germline V gene has CDR1 MGHRA and CDR2 YSYEKL. CDR3: CASSQDNHEQFF. CDR3 sequence (DNA): TGCGCCAGCAGCCAAGATAATCATGAGCAGTTCTTC.

This clone showed up just a few times. The chain links TRBV11-2 to TRBJ2-3, with 7 bases fitting TRBD1. Germline trimming cut 0 bases from V and 1 base from J; bases unmatched to any gene: 4. The germline V gene has CDR1 SGHAT and CDR2 FQNNGV. This CDR3 region has 16 residues. The CDR3 reads CASSLDFGTGTDTQYF. DNA of the CDR3: TGTGCCAGCAGCTTAGATTTTGGGACAGGCACAGATACGCAGTATTTT.

The genes are TRBV4-2 and TRBJ2-1, with TRBD2 matching over 14 bases. The CDR3 has 16 residues. Germline CDR1 and CDR2: LGHNA and YNFKEQ. Trimming at V came to 4 bases and at J to 7 bases, leaving 6 bases not matched to a gene. The CDR3 region is CASSPPGTSGRNEQFF. CDR3 DNA sequence: TGTGCCAGCAGCCCTCCCGGGACTAGCGGGAGAAATGAGCAGTTCTTC.

J is TRBJ2-7 and V is TRBV27, with D perhaps TRBD2 (6 bases). Germline-derived CDR1 and CDR2 are MNHEY and SMNVEV (reference sequence). This CDR3 contains 12 residues. V lost 7 bases and J 6 bases, leaving 13 bases between the germline ends. The DNA of the CDR3 is TGTGCCAGCACGGGCAGGGAGGCCGAGCAGTACTTC. Protein sequence: CASTGREAEQYF.

The genes are TRBV7-9 and TRBJ2-4; 8 bases align to TRBD2. The germline V gene encodes CDR1 SEHNR and CDR2 FQNEAQ (reference sequence). The V segment lost 4 bases and the J segment 5 bases; nucleotides outside the gene matches: 7. The CDR3 spans 15 residues. The CDR3 nucleotides are TGTGCCAGCAGCTGGGTGCGCGGGGGGCAAAACATTCAGTACTTC. Its protein is CASSWVRGGQNIQYF. The full variable domain, completed using reference TRBV7-9 and TRBJ2-4, is DTGVSQNPRHKITKRGQNVTFRCDPISEHNRLYWYRQTLGQGPEFLTYFQNEAQLEKSRLLSDRFSAERPKGSFSTLEIQRTEQGDSAMYLCASSWVRGGQNIQYFGAGTRLSVL.

The chain has TRBV28 and TRBJ2-7; 7 positions match TRBD2. The CDR3 consists of 15 residues. Losses at the gene ends were 1 base for V and 0 bases for J; bases not matched to a gene: 3. The germline V gene has CDR1 MDHEN and CDR2 SYDVKM. CDR3 region: CASSLSGEGSYEQYF. The CDR3 DNA is TGTGCCAGCAGTTTATCGGGGGAGGGCTCCTACGAGCAGTACTTC.

This clone was detected once. The chain has TRBV5-4 and TRBJ2-1; TRBD1 matches 9 bases. Germline V CDR1 and CDR2: SGHNT, YYREEE (reference sequence). The CDR3 spans 12 residues. Losses at the gene ends were 5 bases for V and 12 bases for J; bases not matched to a gene: 6. The CDR3 loop reads CASSPPGQGQFF. In DNA, the CDR3 is TGTGCCAGCAGTCCTCCGGGACAGGGGCAGTTCTTC.

The chain is built from TRBV19 and TRBJ2-7, with 7 positions matching TRBD1. V shed 3 bases and J 0 bases; nucleotides not matched to a gene: 5. CDR1 and CDR2 from the germline V gene are LNHDA and SQIVND (reference sequence). This CDR3 is 15 amino acids long. The CDR3 protein is CASSIDRVSSYEQYF. In nucleotides, the CDR3 is TGTGCCAGTAGTATCGACAGGGTTAGCTCCTACGAGCAGTACTTC.

This sequence joins TRBV5-4 and TRBJ2-7, with TRBD2 as a possible D gene (6 bases). The germline V gene encodes CDR1 SGHNT and CDR2 YYREEE (reference sequence). The CDR3 runs 15 residues. Trimming stripped 0 bases from V and 1 base from J, with 11 bases between. The DNA for the CDR3 is TGTGCCAGCAGCTTGGGTGGAGGGAGGTCCTACGAGCAGTACTTC. Residues: CASSLGGGRSYEQYF. The full variable domain, its missing parts supplied by reference TRBV5-4 and TRBJ2-7, is ETGVTQSPTHLIKTRGQQVTLRCSSQSGHNTVSWYQQALGQGPQFIFQYYREEENGRGNFPPRFSGLQFPNYSSELNVNALELDDSALYLCASSLGGGRSYEQYFGPGTRLTVT.

The chain employs TRBV5-6 and TRBJ2-3; 8 nucleotides align to TRBD2. After removal of 1 base from V and 8 bases from J, the junction contained 9 bases not matched to a gene. The CDR3 contains 15 residues. Per the germline V gene, CDR1 is SGHDT and CDR2 is YYEEEE. The CDR3 protein is CASSLPGTSRGTQYF. Written as DNA, the CDR3 is TGTGCCAGCAGCTTGCCCGGGACTAGTCGGGGTACGCAGTATTTT.

This clone came up once. J is TRBJ2-7 and V is TRBV7-2; D is possibly TRBD1 (8 bases). V was clipped by 0 bases and J by 3 bases, with 15 bases between them. The CDR3 is 16 amino acids. The germline gives CDR1 SGHTA, CDR2 FQGNSA. This CDR3 is CASSLASTGGDYEQYF. CDR3 DNA: TGTGCCAGCAGCTTAGCCTCTACAGGGGGGGACTACGAGCAGTACTTC.

The chain recombines TRBV10-2 with TRBJ2-1; TRBD2 matches 10 bases. The CDR3 contains 16 residues. V lost 6 bases and J lost 7; bases outside the gene matches: 12. CDR1 WSHSY and CDR2 SAAADI come from the germline V gene. CDR3: CASRGSSGSLRNEQFF. The CDR3 coding sequence is TGCGCCAGCAGGGGATCTAGCGGGAGCCTACGTAATGAGCAGTTCTTC.

V usage is TRBV15 and J usage is TRBJ2-4; D ambiguous. There are 16 residues in the CDR3. Germline CDR1 LNHNV, CDR2 YYDKDF (reference sequence). Trimming shortened V by 0 bases and J by 2 bases, and 11 bases separated the two germline ends. CDR3 protein: CATSRDLSTSKNIQYF. The CDR3 DNA reads as TGTGCCACCAGCAGAGATTTGTCTACCTCCAAAAACATTCAGTACTTC.

The chain joins TRBV11-2 to TRBJ2-1; the match to TRBD2 covers 11 bases. V trimming: 2 bases; J trimming: 8 bases; junction bases outside the gene matches: 5. This CDR3 is 15 amino acids long. Germline CDR1 SGHAT, CDR2 FQNNGV. The CDR3 region has the DNA TGTGCCAGCAGCTTAATCACTAGCGGGAGAGATGAGCAGTTCTTC. It specifies CASSLITSGRDEQFF. Complete variable domain (other parts from reference TRBV11-2 and TRBJ2-1): EAGVAQSPRYKIIEKRQSVAFWCNPISGHATLYWYQQILGQGPKLLIQFQNNGVVDDSQLPKDRFSAERLKGVDSTLKIQPAKLEDSAVYLCASSLITSGRDEQFFGPGTRLTVL.

The V and J genes are TRBV15 and TRBJ1-2; D may be TRBD1 (5 bases). This CDR3 region has 16 residues. V lost 0 bases to trimming and J lost 3 bases, with 14 bases between them. Germline CDR1 is LNHNV and CDR2 is YYDKDF (reference sequence). The CDR3 region is CATSRELGGSHYGYTF. The DNA of the CDR3 is TGTGCCACCAGCAGAGAACTGGGGGGAAGTCACTATGGCTACACCTTC.